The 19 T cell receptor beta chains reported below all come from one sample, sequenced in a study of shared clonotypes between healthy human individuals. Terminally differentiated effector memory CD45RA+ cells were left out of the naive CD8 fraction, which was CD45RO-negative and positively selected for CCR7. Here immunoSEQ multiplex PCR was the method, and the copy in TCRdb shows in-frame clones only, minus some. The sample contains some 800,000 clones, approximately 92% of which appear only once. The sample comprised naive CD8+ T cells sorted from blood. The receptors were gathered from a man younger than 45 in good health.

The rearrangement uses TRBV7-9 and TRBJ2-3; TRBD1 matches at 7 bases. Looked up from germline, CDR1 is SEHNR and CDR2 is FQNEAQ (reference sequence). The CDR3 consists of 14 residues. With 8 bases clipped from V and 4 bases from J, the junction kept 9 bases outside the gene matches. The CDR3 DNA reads TGTGCCAGCTTCCGACAGGGACGGTCAGATACGCAGTATTTT. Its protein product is CASFRQGRSDTQYF.

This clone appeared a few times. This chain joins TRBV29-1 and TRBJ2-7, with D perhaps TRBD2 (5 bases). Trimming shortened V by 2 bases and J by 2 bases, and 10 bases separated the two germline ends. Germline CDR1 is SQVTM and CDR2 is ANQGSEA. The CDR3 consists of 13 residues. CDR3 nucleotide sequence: TGCAGCGTTGAAACGGGAATTACCTACGAGCAGTACTTC. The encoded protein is CSVETGITYEQYF.

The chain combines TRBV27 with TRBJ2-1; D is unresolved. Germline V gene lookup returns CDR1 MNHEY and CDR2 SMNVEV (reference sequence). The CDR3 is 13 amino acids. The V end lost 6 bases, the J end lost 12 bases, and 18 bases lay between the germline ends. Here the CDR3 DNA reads TGTGCCAGCAGCCCTCTCCAGGCTAGTGGGCAGTTCTTC. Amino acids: CASSPLQASGQFF.

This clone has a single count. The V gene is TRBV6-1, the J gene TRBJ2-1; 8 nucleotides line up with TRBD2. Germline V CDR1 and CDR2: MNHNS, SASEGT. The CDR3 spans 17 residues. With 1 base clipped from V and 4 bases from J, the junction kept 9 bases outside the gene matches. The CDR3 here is CASSEGTSIPRYNEQFF. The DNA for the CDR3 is TGTGCCAGCAGTGAAGGGACTAGCATCCCCCGGTACAATGAGCAGTTCTTC.

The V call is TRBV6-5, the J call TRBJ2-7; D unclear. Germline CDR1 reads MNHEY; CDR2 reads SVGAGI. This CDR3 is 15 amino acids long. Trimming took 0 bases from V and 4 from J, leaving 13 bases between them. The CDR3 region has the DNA TGTGCCAGCAGTTACTCCTATCCGACGGGTTACGAGCAGTACTTC. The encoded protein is CASSYSYPTGYEQYF.

The CDR3 loop is CASRTGSGANVLTF. The CDR3 nucleotides read TGTGCCAGCAGAACAGGGTCTGGGGCCAACGTCCTGACTTTC. V and J are TRBV6-1 and TRBJ2-6; D might be TRBD1 (6 bases). The CDR3 consists of 14 residues. Germline V lookup: CDR1 MNHNS, CDR2 SASEGT. Between the trimmed V and J ends, which lost 6 bases and 1 base, there was a span of 7 bases.

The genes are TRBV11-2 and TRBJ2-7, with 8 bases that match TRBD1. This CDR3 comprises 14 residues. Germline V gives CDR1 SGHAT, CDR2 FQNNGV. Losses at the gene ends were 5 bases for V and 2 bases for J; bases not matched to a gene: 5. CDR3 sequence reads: CASSRRDRPYEQYF. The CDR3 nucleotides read TGTGCCAGCAGCCGCAGGGACAGGCCCTACGAGCAGTACTTC.

The CDR3 sequence: CASSSQLAGSSYNEQFF. The DNA for the CDR3 is TGTGCCAGCAGCTCTCAACTAGCGGGGAGCTCCTACAATGAGCAGTTCTTC. The chain combines TRBV7-8 with TRBJ2-1, with 10 bases fitting TRBD2. Per germline, CDR1 SGHVS and CDR2 FQNEAQ. With 4 bases clipped from V and 0 bases from J, the junction kept 6 bases outside the gene matches. The CDR3 contains 17 residues.

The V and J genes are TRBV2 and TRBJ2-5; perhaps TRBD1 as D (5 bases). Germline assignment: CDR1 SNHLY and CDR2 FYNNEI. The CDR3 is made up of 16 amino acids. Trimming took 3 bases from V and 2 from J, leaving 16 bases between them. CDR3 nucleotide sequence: TGTGCCAGCAGTGACTTTTTACAGGACACACAAGAGACCCAGTACTTC. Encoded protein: CASSDFLQDTQETQYF. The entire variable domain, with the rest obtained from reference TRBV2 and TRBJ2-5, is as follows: EPEVTQTPSHQVTQMGQEVILRCVPISNHLYFYWYRQILGQKVEFLVSFYNNEISEKSEIFDDQFSVERPDGSNFTLKIRSTKLEDSAMYFCASSDFLQDTQETQYFGPGTRLLVL.

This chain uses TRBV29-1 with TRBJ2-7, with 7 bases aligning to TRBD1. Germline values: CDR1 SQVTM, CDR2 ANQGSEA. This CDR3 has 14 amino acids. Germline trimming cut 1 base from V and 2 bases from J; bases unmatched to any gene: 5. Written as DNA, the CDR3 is TGCAGCGTTGAAGGTCAGACAGGGCCCTACGAGCAGTACTTC. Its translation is CSVEGQTGPYEQYF.

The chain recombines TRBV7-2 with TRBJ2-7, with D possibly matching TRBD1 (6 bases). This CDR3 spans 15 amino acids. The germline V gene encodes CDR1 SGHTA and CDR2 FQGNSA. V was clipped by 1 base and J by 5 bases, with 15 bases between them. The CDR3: CASSLEGRGFNEQYF. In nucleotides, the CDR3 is TGTGCCAGCAGCTTAGAAGGCAGGGGATTTAACGAGCAGTACTTC.

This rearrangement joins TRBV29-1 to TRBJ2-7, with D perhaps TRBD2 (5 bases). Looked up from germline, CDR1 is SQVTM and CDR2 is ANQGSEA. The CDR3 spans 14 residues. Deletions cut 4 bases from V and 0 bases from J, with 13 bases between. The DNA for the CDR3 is TGCAGCGTTGGGGAGCGCGAAAACTCCTACGAGCAGTACTTC. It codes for CSVGERENSYEQYF.

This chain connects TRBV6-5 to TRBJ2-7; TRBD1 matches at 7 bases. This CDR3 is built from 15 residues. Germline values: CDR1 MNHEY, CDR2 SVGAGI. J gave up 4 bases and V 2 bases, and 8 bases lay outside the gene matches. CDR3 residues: CASSYNIGGGYEQYF. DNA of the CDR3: TGTGCCAGCAGTTACAATATAGGGGGCGGGTACGAGCAGTACTTC.

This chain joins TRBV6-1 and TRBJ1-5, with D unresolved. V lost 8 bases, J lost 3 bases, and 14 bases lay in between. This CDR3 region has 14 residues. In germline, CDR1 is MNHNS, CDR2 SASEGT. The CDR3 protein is CASARADANQPQHF. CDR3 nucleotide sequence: TGTGCCAGCGCCCGGGCTGACGCCAATCAGCCCCAGCATTTT.

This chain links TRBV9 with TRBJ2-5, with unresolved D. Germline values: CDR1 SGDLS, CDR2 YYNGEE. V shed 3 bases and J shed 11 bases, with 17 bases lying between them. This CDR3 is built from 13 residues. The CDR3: CASSAEVFDAQYF. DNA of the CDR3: TGTGCCAGCAGCGCCGAAGTATTTGACGCGCAGTACTTC. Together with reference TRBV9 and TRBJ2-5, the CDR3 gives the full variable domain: DSGVTQTPKHLITATGQRVTLRCSPRSGDLSVYWYQQSLDQGLQFLIQYYNGEERAKGNILERFSAQQFPDLHSELNLSSLELGDSALYFCASSAEVFDAQYFGPGTRLLVL.

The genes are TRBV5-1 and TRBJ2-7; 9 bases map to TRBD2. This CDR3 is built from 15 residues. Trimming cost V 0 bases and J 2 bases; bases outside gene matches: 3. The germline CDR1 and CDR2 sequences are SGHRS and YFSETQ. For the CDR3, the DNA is TGCGCCAGCAGCTTGGCTGCGGGAGGGCCCTACGAGCAGTACTTC. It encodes CASSLAAGGPYEQYF.

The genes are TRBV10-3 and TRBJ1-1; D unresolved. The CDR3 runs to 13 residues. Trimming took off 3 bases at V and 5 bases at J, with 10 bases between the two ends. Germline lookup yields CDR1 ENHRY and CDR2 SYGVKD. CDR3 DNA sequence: TGTGCCATCAGTGAAGGGCAGCCGACTGAAGCTTTCTTT. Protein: CAISEGQPTEAFF.

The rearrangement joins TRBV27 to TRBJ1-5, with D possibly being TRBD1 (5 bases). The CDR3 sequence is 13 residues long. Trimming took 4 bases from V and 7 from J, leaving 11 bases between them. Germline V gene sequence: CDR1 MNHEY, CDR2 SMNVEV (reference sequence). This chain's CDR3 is CASSSSSGQPQHF. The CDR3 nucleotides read TGTGCCAGCAGTTCCTCTTCAGGGCAGCCCCAGCATTTT.

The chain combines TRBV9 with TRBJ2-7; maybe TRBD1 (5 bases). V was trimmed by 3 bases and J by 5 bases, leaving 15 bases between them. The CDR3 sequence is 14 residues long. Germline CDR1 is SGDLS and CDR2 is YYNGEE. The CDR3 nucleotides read TGTGCCAGCAGCGCCTGGGGCGGCAGCGACGAGCAGTACTTC. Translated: CASSAWGGSDEQYF.